This T cell receptor beta chain was identified during a study of cytomegalovirus exposure and HLA in healthy donors. Study-wide context: The Caucasian-associated ancestry cluster held over 80% of a few hundred genotyped donors.

The PCR employed 60 Vbeta primers together with 13 Jbeta primers. Sequencing used immunoSEQ multiplex PCR; TCRdb keeps in-frame clones, though not all of them. Found here are roughly 51,000 clones; the top ten clones hold approximately 10%. Study findings and constraints: The classifier reportedly diagnosed cytomegalovirus status with high sensitivity and specificity. Later work showed greater clonal expansion in HLA-associated TCR beta chains than in equally common others.

The V segment lost 10 bases and the J segment 3 bases; nucleotides outside the gene matches: 6. The V gene's germline CDR1 is MNHEY and CDR2 SMNVEV (reference sequence). The CDR3 extends over 13 amino acids. Concerning this clone: What it recognizes is unknown.

Material: PBMCs. The chain employs TRBV27 and TRBJ2-7, with 10 nucleotides matching TRBD2. The receptor's source is a woman aged 45-65 years in good health and CMV-seropositive. The CDR3 loop reads CATSRTSGYEQYF. CDR3 sequence (DNA): TGTGCCACCTCCAGGACTAGCGGCTACGAGCAGTACTTC.